This paragraph covers one TCR beta chain sequence. This sample was taken from a study of T cell repertoires in cytomegalovirus infection. Each CDR3 protein gets one entry after TCRdb re-called the reads with MiXCR. Of fewer than 200,000 distinct CDR3 sequences in the sample, 8.5% to 10% were seen once. The sequenced sample was PBMCs. The sequence derives from a human donor in good health (CMV status not recorded). Some clones in this sample may be carry-over from other donors' samples.

The CDR3 coding sequence is TGTGCCACCAAGCGGGGAGATTCACCCCTCCACTTT. This encodes CATKRGDSPLHF. The chain uses TRBV15 and TRBJ1-6; D unresolved. Trimming pared 7 bases from V and 8 bases from J, leaving 9 bases between. CDR1 is LNHNV and CDR2 is YYDKDF in the germline V gene (reference sequence). This CDR3 comprises 12 residues. Together with reference TRBV15 and TRBJ1-6, the CDR3 gives the full variable domain: DAMVIQNPRYQVTQFGKPVTLSCSQTLNHNVMYWYQQKSSQAPKLLFHYYDKDFNNEADTPDNFQSRRPNTSFCFLDIRSPGLGDTAMYLCATKRGDSPLHFGNGTRLTVT.